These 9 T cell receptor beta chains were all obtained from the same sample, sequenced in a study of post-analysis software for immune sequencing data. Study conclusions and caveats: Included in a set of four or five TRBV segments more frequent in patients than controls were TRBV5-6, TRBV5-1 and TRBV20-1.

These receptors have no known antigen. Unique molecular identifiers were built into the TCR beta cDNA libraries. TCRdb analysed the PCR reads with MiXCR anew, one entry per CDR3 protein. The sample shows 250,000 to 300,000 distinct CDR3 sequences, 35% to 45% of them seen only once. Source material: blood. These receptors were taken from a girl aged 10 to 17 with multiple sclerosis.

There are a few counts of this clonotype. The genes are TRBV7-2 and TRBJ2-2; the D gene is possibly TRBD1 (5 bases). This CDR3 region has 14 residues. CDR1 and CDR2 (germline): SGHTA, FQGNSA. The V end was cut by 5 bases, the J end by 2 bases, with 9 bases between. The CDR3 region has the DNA TGTGCCAGCAGCGCCCGGACAAACACCGGGGAGCTGTTTTTT. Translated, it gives CASSARTNTGELFF. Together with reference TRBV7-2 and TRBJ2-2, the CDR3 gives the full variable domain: GAGVSQSPSNKVTEKGKDVELRCDPISGHTALYWYRQSLGQGLEFLIYFQGNSAPDKSGLPSDRFSAERTGGSVSTLTIQRTQQEDSAVYLCASSARTNTGELFFGEGSRLTVL.

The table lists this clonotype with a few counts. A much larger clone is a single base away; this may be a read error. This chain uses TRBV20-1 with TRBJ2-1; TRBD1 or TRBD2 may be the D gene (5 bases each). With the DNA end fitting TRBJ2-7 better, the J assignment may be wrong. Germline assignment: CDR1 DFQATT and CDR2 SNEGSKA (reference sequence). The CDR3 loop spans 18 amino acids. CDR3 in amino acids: CSARQPGLRMGADNEQYF. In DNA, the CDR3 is TGCAGTGCTAGACAACCGGGGCTTAGGATGGGAGCAGACAATGAGCAGTACTTC.

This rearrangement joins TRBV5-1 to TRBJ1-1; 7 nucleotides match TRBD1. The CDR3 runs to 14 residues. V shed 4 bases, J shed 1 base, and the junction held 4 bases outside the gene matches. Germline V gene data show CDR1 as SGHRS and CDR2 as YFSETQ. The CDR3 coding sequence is TGCGCCAGCAGCCCGGGACAGCAGAACACTGAAGCTTTCTTT. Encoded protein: CASSPGQQNTEAFF.

Here the CDR3 reads CASSQDQGTLLVEQYF. In nucleotides, the CDR3 is TGCGCCAGCAGCCAAGATCAGGGGACACTATTAGTTGAGCAGTACTTC. The V call is TRBV4-3, the J call TRBJ2-4; TRBD1 might be the D (6 bases). Trimming shortened V by 0 bases and J by 13 bases, and 22 bases separated the two germline ends. This CDR3 is 16 amino acids long. CDR1 is LGHNA and CDR2 is YSLEER in the germline V gene.

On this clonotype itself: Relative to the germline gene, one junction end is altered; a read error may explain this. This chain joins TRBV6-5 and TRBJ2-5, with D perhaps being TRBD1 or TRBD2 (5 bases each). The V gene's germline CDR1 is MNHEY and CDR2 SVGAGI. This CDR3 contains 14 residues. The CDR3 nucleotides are TGTGCCCGCAGCCGGGACGGTTGGAGAGAGACCCAGTACTTC. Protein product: CARSRDGWRETQYF.

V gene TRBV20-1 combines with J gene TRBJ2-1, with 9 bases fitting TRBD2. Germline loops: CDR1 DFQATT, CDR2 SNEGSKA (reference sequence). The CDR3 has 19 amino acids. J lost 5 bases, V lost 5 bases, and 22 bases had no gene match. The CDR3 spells CSASSTGIAGALLNNEQFF. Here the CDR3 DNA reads TGCAGTGCTTCATCGACAGGGATAGCGGGAGCCCTCCTTAACAATGAGCAGTTCTTC.

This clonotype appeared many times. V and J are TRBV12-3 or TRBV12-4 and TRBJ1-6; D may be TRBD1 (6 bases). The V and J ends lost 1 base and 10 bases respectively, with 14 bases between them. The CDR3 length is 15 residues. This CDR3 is CASSLGVKGDSPLHF. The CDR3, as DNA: TGTGCCAGCAGTTTAGGGGTTAAGGGGGACTCACCCCTCCACTTT.

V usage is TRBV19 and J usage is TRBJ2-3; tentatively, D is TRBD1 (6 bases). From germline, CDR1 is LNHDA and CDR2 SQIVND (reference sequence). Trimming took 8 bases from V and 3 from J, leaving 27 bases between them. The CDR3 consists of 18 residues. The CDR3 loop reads CASRGNPRPGDVTDTQYF. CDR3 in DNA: TGTGCCAGTCGGGGAAACCCTCGCCCAGGGGATGTGACAGATACGCAGTATTTT.

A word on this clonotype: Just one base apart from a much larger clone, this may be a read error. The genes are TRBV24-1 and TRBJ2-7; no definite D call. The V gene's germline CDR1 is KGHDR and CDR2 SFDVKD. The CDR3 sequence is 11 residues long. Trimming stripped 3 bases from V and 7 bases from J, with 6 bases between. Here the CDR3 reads CATSDRNEQYF. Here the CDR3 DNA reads TGTGCCACCAGTGATCGCAATGAGCAGTACTTC.